Described below is a single T cell receptor (beta chain) sequence and its context. There were at least 5.5 micrograms of total RNA extracted from every sample. The record originates from a study of blood T cells in healthy people across ages. The CDR3 extends over 14 amino acids. After removal of 5 bases from V and 3 bases from J, the junction contained 5 bases not matched to a gene. The germline V gene encodes CDR1 SGHVS and CDR2 FNYEAQ. Primed by a sample-barcoded 5' primer and a J-beta primer mix, a second PCR proceeded for about 6 to 11 cycles. CDR3-containing paired-end reads numbering at least 2.5 million came from each sample. A single record per CDR3 protein comes from TCRdb applying MiXCR to the 5' RACE reads. Of around 900,000 distinct CDR3 sequences in the sample, 51% were seen once.

This sequence joins TRBV7-6 and TRBJ1-2; 8 nucleotides line up with TRBD1. The source is a woman in her sixties or seventies in good health. The sequenced sample consisted of blood. In DNA, the CDR3 is TGTGCCAGCAGCCCATCGACAGGGGACTATGGCTACACCTTC. Protein product: CASSPSTGDYGYTF.